This TCR beta chain was documented in a study of T cells in Graves' hyperthyroidism and ophthalmopathy. Regions amplified from RNA transcripts were the TCR beta CDR3 regions. The HTBI primer set drove a first-round RT-PCR of the TCR CDR3. Each CDR3 protein is one row after TCRdb ran MiXCR on the multiplex PCR reads. The sample yields 300,000 to 450,000 distinct CDR3 sequences, about 13% seen once. Germline CDR1 and CDR2: SGHRS and YFSETQ. The CDR3 covers 15 residues. V was trimmed by 4 bases and J by 2 bases, leaving 13 bases between them. Ten or more counts support this clonotype. The sequencing sample was made of blood. The sequence was obtained from a man in his thirties or forties with Graves' hyperthyroidism that later progressed to Graves' ophthalmopathy. This sequence joins TRBV5-1 and TRBJ1-5; D might be TRBD1 (5 bases). CDR3 sequence: CASSLSGEGNQPQHF. The DNA of the CDR3 is TGCGCCAGCAGCCTGTCGGGGGAGGGCAATCAGCCCCAGCATTTT.